The present entry profiles one T cell receptor beta chain with its context. Its antigen is not yet known. The sample holds no much larger clone one base away, and base qualities are not on file. The data are from a study of OX40 agonist ivuxolimab in advanced cancers. The study in broad terms: Ivuxolimab was a fully human IgG2 agonistic monoclonal antibody targeting the costimulatory receptor OX40 (CD134). Intravenous ivuxolimab was administered to patients every 2 weeks at six dose levels: 0.01, 0.1, 0.3, 1.5, 3 and 10 mg/kg. Of the roughly 51 patients in dose escalation, 19 had hepatocellular carcinoma, approximately 15 had melanoma, 9 had renal cell carcinoma and 9 had head and neck cancer. In the dose-escalation cohort, 75% to 85% of patients were male, and the mean age was approximately 60 years with a range of about 23 to 79. Prior anti-PD-1, anti-PD-L1 or anti-CTLA-4 therapy was permitted, and approximately 42% of dose-escalation patients had received checkpoint inhibitors. Partial responses occurred in three dose-escalation patients, of whom one had hepatocellular carcinoma and two had cutaneous melanoma. The point of sequencing TCRbeta in the periphery was to test whether ivuxolimab changed TCR sequence diversity and drove clonal T-cell expansion. The paper covers the monotherapy dose-escalation part of the phase I ivuxolimab trial, which included N of about 50 patients.

In the germline V gene (reference sequence), CDR1 corresponds to LNHDA and CDR2 to SQIVND. Deletion took 4 bases off V and 3 bases off J, with a span of 6 bases between the germline ends. The CDR3, cysteine through phenylalanine, is 13 amino acids long. CDR3 DNA only is kept here, 39 bases in frame from base 1. Genomic DNA was extracted from sorted cells for sequencing of the TCRbeta CDR3 region. TCRbeta CDR3 regions were sequenced using the immunoSEQ Assay. The clones in this table, taken by TCRdb from immuneACCESS, are in-frame only. Not every clone is retained; where verified, under half of the shortfall comes from an unresolved V gene, and the cause of the rest is unknown. The sample table holds roughly 72,000 clones, of which approximately 84% were seen once. 5% of the sample comes from the top ten. Patients with a history of autoimmune disease or receiving systemic immunosuppression were excluded from the trial. In every dose cohort, peripheral blood was drawn for TCR sequencing at baseline, cycle 4 day 1, and cycle 7 day 1. The samples were taken from a phase I, first-in-human, multicenter, open-label dose-escalation trial of ivuxolimab. Adults with locally advanced or metastatic head and neck squamous cell, hepatocellular, melanoma or renal cell carcinoma were enrolled in the trial. Before TCR sequencing, CD4+ T cells and CD8+ T cells were sorted from peripheral blood as separate populations.

General study outcomes and caveats: At doses of 0.1 to 3.0 mg/kg, clonal expansion of both CD4+ and CD8+ blood T cells was observed from baseline to week 6. In the 0.1-3.0 mg/kg groups, partial responders had among the lowest normalized peripheral clonal expansion, particularly in CD8+ T cells. After ivuxolimab, more expanded clones were found on average in CD8+ T cells than in CD4+ T cells. The antigen specificity of the clonally expanded peripheral T cells was not determined. Low levels of normalized T-cell clonal expansion were also seen in some nonresponding patients.

The chain links TRBV19 with TRBJ2-2; confidence is insufficient to name the D gene. Sequenced material: CD4+ or CD8+ T cells sorted from blood, taken in a trial of the OX40 agonist ivuxolimab. The sequence was collected from an adult with an advanced solid tumor such as melanoma, head and neck, liver or kidney cancer. The CDR3 is CASSTHHTGELFF. The sequence in DNA is TGTGCCAGTAGTACGCACCACACCGGGGAGCTGTTTTTT.